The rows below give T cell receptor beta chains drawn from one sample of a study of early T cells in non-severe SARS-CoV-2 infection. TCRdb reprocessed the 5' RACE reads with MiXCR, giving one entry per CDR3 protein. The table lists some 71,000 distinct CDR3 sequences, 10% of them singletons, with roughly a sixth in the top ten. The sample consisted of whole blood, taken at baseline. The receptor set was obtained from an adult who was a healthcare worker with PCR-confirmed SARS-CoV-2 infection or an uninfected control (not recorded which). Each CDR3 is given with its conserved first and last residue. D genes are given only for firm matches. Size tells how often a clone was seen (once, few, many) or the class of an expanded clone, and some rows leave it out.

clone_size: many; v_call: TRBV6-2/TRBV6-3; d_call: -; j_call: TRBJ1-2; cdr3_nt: TGTGCCAGCCGTAACGACATCAACTATGGCTACACCTTC; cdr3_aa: CASRNDINYGYTF
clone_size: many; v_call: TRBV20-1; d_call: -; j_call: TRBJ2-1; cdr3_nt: TGCAGTGCTAGAGCTCCCCCGGGTCGCGGTACTTACAATGAGCAGTTCTTC; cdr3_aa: CSARAPPGRGTYNEQFF
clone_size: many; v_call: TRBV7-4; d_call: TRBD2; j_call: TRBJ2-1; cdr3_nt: TGTGCCAGCAGCCCTAGATGGCCTAGCGGGAGTGACAATGAGCAGTTCTTC; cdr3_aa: CASSPRWPSGSDNEQFF
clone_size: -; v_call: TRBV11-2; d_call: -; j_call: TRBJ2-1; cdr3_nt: TGTGCCAGCAATCCCGGGGGGCAGGGGACCACTTACAATGAGCAGTTCTTC; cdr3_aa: CASNPGGQGTTYNEQFF
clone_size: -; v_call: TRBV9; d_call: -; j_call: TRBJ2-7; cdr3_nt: TGTGCCAGCAGCGTAGGTGCAGGGTTCTACGAGCAGTACTTC; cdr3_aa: CASSVGAGFYEQYF
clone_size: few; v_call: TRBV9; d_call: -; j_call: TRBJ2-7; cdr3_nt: TGTGCCAGCAGCGCTTCCCTGCGGGCCCCTCGCCGCGAGCAGTACTTC; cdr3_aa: CASSASLRAPRREQYF
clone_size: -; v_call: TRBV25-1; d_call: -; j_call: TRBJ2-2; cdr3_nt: TGTGCCAGCACATTAGACAGGTCCGCGAACACCGGGGAGCTGTTTTTT; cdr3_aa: CASTLDRSANTGELFF
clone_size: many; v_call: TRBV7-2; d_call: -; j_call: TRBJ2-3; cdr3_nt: TGTGCCAGCAGCTTAGCGCGGGGAGATACGCAGTATTTT; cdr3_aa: CASSLARGDTQYF
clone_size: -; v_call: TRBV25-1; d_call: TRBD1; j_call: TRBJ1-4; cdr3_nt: TGTGCCAGCAGCCTGACAGGGGCCGAAAAACTGTTTTTT; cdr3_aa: CASSLTGAEKLFF
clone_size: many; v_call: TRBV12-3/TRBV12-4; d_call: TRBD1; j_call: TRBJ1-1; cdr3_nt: TGTGCCAGCAGTCCCCTGACAGGGTCGACCACTGAAGCTTTCTTT; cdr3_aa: CASSPLTGSTTEAFF
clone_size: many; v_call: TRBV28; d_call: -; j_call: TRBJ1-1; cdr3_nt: TGTGCCAGCAGTTTTTTGGGCAGTGAAGCTTTCTTT; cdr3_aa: CASSFLGSEAFF